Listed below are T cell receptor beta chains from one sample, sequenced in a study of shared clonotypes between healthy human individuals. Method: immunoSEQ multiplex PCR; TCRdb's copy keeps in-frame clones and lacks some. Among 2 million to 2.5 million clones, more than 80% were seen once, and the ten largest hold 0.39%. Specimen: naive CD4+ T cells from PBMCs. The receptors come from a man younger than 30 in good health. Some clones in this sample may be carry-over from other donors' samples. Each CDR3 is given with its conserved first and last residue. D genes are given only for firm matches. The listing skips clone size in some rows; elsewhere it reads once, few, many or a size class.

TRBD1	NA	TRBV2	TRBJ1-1	TGTGCCTCAAATGGGCAGGGGGTTTTAATGGGCACTGAAGCTTTCTTT	CASNGQGVLMGTEAFF
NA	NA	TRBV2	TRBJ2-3	TGTGCCAGCAGTGAAGTTGCAGATACGCAGTATTTT	CASSEVADTQYF
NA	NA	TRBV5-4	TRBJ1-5	TGTGCCAGCAGCTTTTGGCAGAGCAATCAGCCCCAGCATTTT	CASSFWQSNQPQHF
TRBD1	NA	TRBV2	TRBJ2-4	TGTGCCAGCAGTGAACTGAGGACAGGGAACATTCAGTACTTC	CASSELRTGNIQYF
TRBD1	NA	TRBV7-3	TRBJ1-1	TGTGCCAGCAGCCTTGGGTACGGGGCAGGGGGCTCGGACACTGAAGCTTTCTTT	CASSLGYGAGGSDTEAFF
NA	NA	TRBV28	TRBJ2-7	TGTGCCAGCAGGGGGGATTTCTACGAGCAGTACTTC	CASRGDFYEQYF
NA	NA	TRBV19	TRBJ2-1	TGTGCCAGTAGTATAGCCCCTCTGACTAGTAGGGGTTTGAATGAGCAGTTCTTC	CASSIAPLTSRGLNEQFF
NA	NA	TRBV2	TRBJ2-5	TGTGCCAGCACACCACAGGAAATCCAAGAGACCCAGTACTTC	CASTPQEIQETQYF
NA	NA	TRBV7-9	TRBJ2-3	TGTGCCAGCAGTCTTTCAGGGGCGGGGGATACGCAGTATTTT	CASSLSGAGDTQYF
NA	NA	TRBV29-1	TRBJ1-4	TGCAGCGTTGAAGATCCGGGGATAGGGGAAAAACTGTTTTTT	CSVEDPGIGEKLFF
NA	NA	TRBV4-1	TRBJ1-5	TGCGCCAGCAGCCAAGAAAGGACAAGTTATAGCAATCAGCCCCAGCATTTT	CASSQERTSYSNQPQHF
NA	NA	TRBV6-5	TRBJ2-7	TGTGCCAGCAGTTACGACCCCTCCTACGAGCAGTACTTC	CASSYDPSYEQYF
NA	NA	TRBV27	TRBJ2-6	TGTGCCAGCAGGACAGCTAGCTCTGGGGCCAACGTCCTGACTTTC	CASRTASSGANVLTF
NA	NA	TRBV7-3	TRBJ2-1	TGTGCCAGCAGCTTACTGGGACCGGAAAATGAGCAGTTCTTC	CASSLLGPENEQFF
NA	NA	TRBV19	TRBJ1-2	TGTGCCAGCGCCGCTGGGAGCTACTATGGCTACACCTTC	CASAAGSYYGYTF
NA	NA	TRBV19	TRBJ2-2	TGTGCCTCGATCGGAGCGGCCCGGGCCGGGGAGCTGTTTTTT	CASIGAARAGELFF
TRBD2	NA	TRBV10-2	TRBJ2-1	TGCGCCAGCAGCAGGACTAGCGCCCATGCCAGCTCCTACAATGAGCAGTTCTTC	CASSRTSAHASSYNEQFF
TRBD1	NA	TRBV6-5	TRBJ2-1	TGTGCCAGCAGTTACCAGGACAGGGTGGTCAATGAGCAGTTCTTC	CASSYQDRVVNEQFF
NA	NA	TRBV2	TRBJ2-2	TGTGCCAGCAGTCGGGGGGCCACCGGGGAGCTGTTTTTT	CASSRGATGELFF
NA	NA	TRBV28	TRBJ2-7	TGTGCCAGCAGCCGGGACACGAAATACTACGAGCAGTACTTC	CASSRDTKYYEQYF
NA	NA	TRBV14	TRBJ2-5	TGTGCCAGCAGCCACTCTACGACAGGCCAAGAGACCCAGTACTTC	CASSHSTTGQETQYF
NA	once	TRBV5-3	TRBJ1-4	TGTGCCGTGCGACTCGGCAAACTGTTTTTT	CAVRLGKLFF
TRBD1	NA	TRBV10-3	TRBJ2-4	TGTGCCATCAGTGGGACGCCGGGACAGGGGCTAGCCAAAAACATTCAGTACTTC	CAISGTPGQGLAKNIQYF
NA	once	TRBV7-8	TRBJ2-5	TGTGCCAGCAGCTTAGCGGTGGCGAGCCAGTACTTC	CASSLAVASQYF
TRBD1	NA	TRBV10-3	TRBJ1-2	TGTGCCATCAGTGCAACAGGGGCGGAGGGCTACACCTTC	CAISATGAEGYTF
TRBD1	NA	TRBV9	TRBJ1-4	TGTGCCAGCAGCGTAGGAGCAGGGGGAACAACTAATGAAAAACTGTTTTTT	CASSVGAGGTTNEKLFF
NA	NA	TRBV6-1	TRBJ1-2	TGTGCCAGCAGTGATTGGGGGTATGGCTACACCTTC	CASSDWGYGYTF